This T cell receptor beta chain emerged from a study of beta chain features in type 1 diabetes. V shed 5 bases, J shed 3 bases, and the junction held 10 bases outside the gene matches. The CDR3 has 15 residues. Germline CDR1 reads SGHKS; CDR2 reads YYEKEE (reference sequence). TCRB transcripts that were expressed got sequenced, as all of the isolated RNA had been reverse transcribed. The repertoire was sequenced with immunoSEQ multiplex PCR; TCRdb's copy has only in-frame clones and lacks some. This table holds about 230,000 clones, roughly 9.6% found once. Only a few counts were recorded for this clone.

The sample was naive CD4+ T cells from blood. The chain combines TRBV5-5 with TRBJ1-2, with 7 positions matching TRBD1. The clonotype comes from a woman under 30 in good health. The CDR3 bases are TGTGCCAGCAGGGAGGGACAGTCGAACCACTATGGCTACACCTTC. Amino acid sequence: CASREGQSNHYGYTF.